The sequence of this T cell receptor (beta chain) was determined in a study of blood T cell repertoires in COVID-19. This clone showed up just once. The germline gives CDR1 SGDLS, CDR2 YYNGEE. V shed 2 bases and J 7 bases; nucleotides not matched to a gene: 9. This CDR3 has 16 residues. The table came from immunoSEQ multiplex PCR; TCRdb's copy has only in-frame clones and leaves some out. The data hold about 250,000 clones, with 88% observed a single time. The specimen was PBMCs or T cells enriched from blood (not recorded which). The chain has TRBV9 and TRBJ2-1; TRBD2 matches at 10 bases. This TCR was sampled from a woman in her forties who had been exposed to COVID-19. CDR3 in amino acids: CASSVMSGGAVNEQFF. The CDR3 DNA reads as TGTGCCAGCAGCGTTATGAGCGGGGGGGCCGTGAATGAGCAGTTCTTC.